This T cell receptor (beta chain) appears in the sequencing data of a study of cytomegalovirus exposure and HLA in healthy donors. Findings and limits, study-wide: Overall, around 150 TCR beta chains were annotated as cytomegalovirus-associated. A classifier reportedly called cytomegalovirus status with high sensitivity and specificity. Donor immune exposure was known only as CMV serostatus.

13 Jbeta primers and 60 Vbeta primers were used for the PCR. Produced via immunoSEQ multiplex PCR; TCRdb's table is partial and in-frame only. The sample yields roughly 190,000 clones, about 84% seen once. As regards this clone: Its target is not known.

The CDR3 has 16 amino acids. Germline V gives CDR1 SGHDT, CDR2 YYEEEE. The V end lost 3 bases, the J end lost 1 base, and 16 bases lay between the germline ends. The J gene is TRBJ1-1, the V gene TRBV5-6, with D perhaps matching TRBD1 (6 bases). This TCR was recovered from a woman aged 25 to 45 in good health and CMV-seropositive. Sequencing input: PBMCs. CDR3 loop: CASSSGHSRGNTEAFF. DNA for the CDR3: TGTGCCAGCAGCTCGGGACACTCCAGAGGGAACACTGAAGCTTTCTTT. Full variable domain (remainder filled in from reference TRBV5-6 and TRBJ1-1): DAGVTQSPTHLIKTRGQQVTLRCSPKSGHDTVSWYQQALGQGPQFIFQYYEEEERQRGNFPDRFSGHQFPNYSSELNVNALLLGDSALYLCASSSGHSRGNTEAFFGQGTRLTVV.